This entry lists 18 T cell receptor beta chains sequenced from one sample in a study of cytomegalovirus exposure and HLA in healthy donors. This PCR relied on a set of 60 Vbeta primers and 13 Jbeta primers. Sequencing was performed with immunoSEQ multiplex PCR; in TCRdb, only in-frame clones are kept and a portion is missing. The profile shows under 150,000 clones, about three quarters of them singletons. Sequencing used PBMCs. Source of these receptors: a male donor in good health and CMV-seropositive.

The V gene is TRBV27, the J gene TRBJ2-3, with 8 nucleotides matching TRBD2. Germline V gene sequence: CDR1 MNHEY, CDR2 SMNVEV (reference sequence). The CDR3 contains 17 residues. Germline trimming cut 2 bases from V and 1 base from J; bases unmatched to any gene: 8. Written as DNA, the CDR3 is TGTGCCAGCAGTTTAGCGGGAGGCTTCTGGGGCACAGATACGCAGTATTTT. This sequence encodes CASSLAGGFWGTDTQYF.

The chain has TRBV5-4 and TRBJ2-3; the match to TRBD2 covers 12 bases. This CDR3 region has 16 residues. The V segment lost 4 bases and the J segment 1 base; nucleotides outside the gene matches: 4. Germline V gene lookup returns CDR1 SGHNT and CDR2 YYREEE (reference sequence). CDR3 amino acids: CASSVRLAGGTDTQYF. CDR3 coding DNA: TGTGCCAGCAGCGTAAGACTAGCGGGAGGCACAGATACGCAGTATTTT.

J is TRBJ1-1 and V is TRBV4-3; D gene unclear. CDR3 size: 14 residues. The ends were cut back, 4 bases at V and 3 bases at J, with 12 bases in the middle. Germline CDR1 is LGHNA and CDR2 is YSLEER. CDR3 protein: CASSRQREDTEAFF. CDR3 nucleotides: TGCGCCAGCAGCCGCCAACGGGAGGACACTGAAGCTTTCTTT.

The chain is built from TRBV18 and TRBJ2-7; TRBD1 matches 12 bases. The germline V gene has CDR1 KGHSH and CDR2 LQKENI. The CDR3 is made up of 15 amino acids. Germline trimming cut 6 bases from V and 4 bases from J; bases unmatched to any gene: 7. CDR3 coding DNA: TGTGCCAGCTCCCGACCGGGACAGGGGGCGTACGAGCAGTACTTC. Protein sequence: CASSRPGQGAYEQYF. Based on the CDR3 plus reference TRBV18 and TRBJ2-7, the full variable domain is NAGVMQNPRHLVRRRGQEARLRCSPMKGHSHVYWYRQLPEEGLKFMVYLQKENIIDESGMPKERFSAEFPKEGPSILRIQQVVRGDSAAYFCASSRPGQGAYEQYFGPGTRLTVT.

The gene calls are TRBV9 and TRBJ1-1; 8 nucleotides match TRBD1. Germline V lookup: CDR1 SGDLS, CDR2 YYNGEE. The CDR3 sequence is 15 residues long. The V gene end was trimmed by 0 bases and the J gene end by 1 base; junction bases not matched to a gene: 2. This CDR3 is CASSVEDRANTEAFF. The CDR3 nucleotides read TGTGCCAGCAGCGTAGAGGACAGGGCGAACACTGAAGCTTTCTTT.

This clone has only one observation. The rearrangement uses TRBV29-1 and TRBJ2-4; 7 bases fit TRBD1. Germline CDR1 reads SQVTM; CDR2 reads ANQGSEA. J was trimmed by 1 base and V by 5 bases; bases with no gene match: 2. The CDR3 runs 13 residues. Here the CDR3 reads CSVWGQAKNIQYF. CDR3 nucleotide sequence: TGCAGCGTTTGGGGACAGGCCAAAAACATTCAGTACTTC.

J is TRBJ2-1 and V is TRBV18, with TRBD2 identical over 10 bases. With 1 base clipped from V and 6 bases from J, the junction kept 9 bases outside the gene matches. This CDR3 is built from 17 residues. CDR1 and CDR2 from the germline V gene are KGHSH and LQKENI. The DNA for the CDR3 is TGTGCCAGCTCACCACGAGCACTAGCGGGACCGGTCAATGAGCAGTTCTTC. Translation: CASSPRALAGPVNEQFF.

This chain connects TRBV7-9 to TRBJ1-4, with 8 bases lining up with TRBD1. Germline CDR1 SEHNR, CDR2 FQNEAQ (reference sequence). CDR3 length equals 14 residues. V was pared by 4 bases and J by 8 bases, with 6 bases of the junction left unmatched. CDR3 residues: CASSSGTGDEKLFF. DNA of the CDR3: TGTGCCAGCAGCTCCGGGACAGGAGACGAAAAACTGTTTTTT.

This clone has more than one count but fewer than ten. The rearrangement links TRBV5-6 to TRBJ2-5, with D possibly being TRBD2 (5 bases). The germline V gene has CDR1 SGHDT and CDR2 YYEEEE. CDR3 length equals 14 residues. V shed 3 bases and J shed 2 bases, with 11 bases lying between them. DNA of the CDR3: TGTGCCAGCAGCTGGGAGAGGATACAAGAGACCCAGTACTTC. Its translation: CASSWERIQETQYF.

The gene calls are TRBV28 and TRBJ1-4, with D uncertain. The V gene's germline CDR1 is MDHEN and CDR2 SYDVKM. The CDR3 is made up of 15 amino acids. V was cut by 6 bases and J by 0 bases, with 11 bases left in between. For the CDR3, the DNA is TGTGCCAGCAGCCTAATTGGTGCAACTAATGAAAAACTGTTTTTT. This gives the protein CASSLIGATNEKLFF. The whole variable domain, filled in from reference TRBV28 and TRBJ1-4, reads DVKVTQSSRYLVKRTGEKVFLECVQDMDHENMFWYRQDPGLGLRLIYFSYDVKMKEKGDIPEGYSVSREKKERFSLILESASTNQTSMYLCASSLIGATNEKLFFGSGTQLSVL.

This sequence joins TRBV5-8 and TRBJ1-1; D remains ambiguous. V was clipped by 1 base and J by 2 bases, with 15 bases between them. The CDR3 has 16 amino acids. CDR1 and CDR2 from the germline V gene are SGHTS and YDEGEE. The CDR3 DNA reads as TGTGCCAGCAGCTTGCTCCCGAGTCCTATAAACACTGAAGCTTTCTTT. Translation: CASSLLPSPINTEAFF. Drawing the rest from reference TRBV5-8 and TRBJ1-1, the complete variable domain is EAGVTQSPTHLIKTRGQQATLRCSPISGHTSVYWYQQALGLGLQFLLWYDEGEERNRGNFPPRFSGRQFPNYSSELNVNALELEDSALYLCASSLLPSPINTEAFFGQGTRLTVV.

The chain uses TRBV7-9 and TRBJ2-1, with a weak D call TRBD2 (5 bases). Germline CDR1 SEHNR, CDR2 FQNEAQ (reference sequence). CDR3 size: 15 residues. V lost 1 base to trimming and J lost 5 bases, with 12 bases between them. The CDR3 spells CASSLGGSEHNEQFF. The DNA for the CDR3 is TGTGCCAGCAGCTTAGGTGGGAGCGAGCACAATGAGCAGTTCTTC.

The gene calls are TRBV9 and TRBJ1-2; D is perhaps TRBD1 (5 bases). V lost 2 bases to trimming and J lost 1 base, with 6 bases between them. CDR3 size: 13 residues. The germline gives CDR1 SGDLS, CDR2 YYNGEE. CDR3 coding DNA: TGTGCCAGCAGCGTGGACATTAACTATGGCTACACCTTC. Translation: CASSVDINYGYTF.

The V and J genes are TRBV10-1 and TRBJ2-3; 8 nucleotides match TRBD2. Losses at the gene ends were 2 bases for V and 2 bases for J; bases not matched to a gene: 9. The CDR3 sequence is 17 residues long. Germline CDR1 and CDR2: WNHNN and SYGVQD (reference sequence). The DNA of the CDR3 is TGCGCCAGCAGTGAGGCGGGGGGAGATTCTTCCACAGATACGCAGTATTTT. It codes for CASSEAGGDSSTDTQYF.

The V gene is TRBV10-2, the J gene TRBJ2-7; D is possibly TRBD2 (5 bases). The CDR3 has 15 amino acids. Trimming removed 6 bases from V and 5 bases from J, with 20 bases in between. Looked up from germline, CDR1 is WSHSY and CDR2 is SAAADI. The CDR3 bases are TGCGCCAGCAGCAAGACCGCGGGTGACGGAAACGAGCAGTACTTC. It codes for CASSKTAGDGNEQYF.

CDR3 coding DNA: TGTGCCAGCAGTGGTGGGACAGGGCCCCCCGGGGAGCTGTTTTTT. Translation: CASSGGTGPPGELFF. V usage is TRBV2 and J usage is TRBJ2-2; 9 positions match TRBD1. CDR1 and CDR2 (germline): SNHLY, FYNNEI. V gave up 4 bases and J gave up 6 bases; unmatched junction bases: 6. This CDR3 has 15 residues.

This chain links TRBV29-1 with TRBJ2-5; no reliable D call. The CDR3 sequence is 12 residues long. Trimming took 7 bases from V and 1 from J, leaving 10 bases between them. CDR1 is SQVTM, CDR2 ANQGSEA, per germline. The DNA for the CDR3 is TGCAGCGCCGCCGACTCCCAAGAGACCCAGTACTTC. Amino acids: CSAADSQETQYF. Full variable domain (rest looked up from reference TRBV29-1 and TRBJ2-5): SAVISQKPSRDICQRGTSLTIQCQVDSQVTMMFWYRQQPGQSLTLIATANQGSEATYESGFVIDKFPISRPNLTFSTLTVSNMSPEDSSIYLCSAADSQETQYFGPGTRLLVL.

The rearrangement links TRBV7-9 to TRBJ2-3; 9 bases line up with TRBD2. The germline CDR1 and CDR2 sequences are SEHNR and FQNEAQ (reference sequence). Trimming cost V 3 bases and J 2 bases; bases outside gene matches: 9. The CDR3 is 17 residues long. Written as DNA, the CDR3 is TGTGCCAGCAGCTTCCCGAGCGGGAGGTGGACCACAGATACGCAGTATTTT. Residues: CASSFPSGRWTTDTQYF. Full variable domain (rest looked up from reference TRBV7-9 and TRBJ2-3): DTGVSQNPRHKITKRGQNVTFRCDPISEHNRLYWYRQTLGQGPEFLTYFQNEAQLEKSRLLSDRFSAERPKGSFSTLEIQRTEQGDSAMYLCASSFPSGRWTTDTQYFGPGTRLTVL.